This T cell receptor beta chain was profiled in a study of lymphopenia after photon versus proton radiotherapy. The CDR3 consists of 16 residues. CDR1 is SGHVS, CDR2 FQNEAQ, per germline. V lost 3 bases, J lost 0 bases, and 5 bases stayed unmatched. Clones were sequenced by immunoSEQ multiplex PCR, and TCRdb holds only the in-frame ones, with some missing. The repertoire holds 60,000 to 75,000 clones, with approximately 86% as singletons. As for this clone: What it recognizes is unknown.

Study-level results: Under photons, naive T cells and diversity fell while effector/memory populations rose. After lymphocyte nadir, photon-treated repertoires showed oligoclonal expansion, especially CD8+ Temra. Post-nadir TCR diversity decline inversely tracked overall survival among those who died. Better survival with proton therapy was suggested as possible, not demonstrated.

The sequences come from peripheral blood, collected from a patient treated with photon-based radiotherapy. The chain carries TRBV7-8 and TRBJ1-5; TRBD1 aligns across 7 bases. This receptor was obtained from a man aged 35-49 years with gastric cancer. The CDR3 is CASSFGTVFSNQPQHF. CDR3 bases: TGTGCCAGCAGCTTCGGGACAGTTTTTAGCAATCAGCCCCAGCATTTT.